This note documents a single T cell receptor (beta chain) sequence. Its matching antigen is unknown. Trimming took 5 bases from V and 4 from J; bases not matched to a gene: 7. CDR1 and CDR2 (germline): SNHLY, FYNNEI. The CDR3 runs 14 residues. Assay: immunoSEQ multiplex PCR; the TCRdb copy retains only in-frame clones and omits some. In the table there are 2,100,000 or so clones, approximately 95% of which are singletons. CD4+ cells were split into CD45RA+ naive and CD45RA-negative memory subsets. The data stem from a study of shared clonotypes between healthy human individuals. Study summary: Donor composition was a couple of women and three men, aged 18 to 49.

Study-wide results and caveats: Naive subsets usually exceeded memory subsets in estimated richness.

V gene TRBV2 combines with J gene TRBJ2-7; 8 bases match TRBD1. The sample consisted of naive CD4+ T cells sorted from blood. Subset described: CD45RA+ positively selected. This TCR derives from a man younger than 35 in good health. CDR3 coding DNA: TGTGCCAGCAGTCCCCGGACAGGGCCTTACGAGCAGTACTTC. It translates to CASSPRTGPYEQYF.